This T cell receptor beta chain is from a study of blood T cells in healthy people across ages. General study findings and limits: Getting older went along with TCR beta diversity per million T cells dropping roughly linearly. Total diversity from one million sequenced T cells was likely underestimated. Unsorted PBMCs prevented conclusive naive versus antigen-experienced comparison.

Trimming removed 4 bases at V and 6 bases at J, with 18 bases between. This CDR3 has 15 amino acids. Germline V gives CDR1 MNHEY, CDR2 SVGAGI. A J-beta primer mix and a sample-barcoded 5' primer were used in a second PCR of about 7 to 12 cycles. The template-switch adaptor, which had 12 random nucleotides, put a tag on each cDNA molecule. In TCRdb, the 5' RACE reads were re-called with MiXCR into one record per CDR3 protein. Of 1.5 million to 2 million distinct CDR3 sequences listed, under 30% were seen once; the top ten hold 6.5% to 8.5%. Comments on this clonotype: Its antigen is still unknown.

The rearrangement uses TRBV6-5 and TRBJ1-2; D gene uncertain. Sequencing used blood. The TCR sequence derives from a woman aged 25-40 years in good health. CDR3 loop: CASSSFGGFKDGYTF. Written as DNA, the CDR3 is TGTGCCAGCAGTTCGTTCGGAGGGTTTAAGGATGGCTACACCTTC.